The T cell receptor (beta chain) described here comes from a study of T-cell reconstitution after alpha-beta-depleted transplantation in children. Study findings and constraints: Recipient T cells and thymic progenitors that survived gave rise to the high TCRbeta diversity observed at day 60 in some patients.

Preparation of the TCRbeta library involved a method that used unique molecular identifiers. Each CDR3 protein gets one entry after TCRdb re-called the PCR reads with MiXCR. This table holds fewer than 700,000 distinct CDR3 sequences, around 13% found once. Comment on this clonotype: Its cognate antigen is unknown.

V lost 3 bases and J lost 6, with 17 bases in between. In germline, CDR1 is MNHEY, CDR2 SMNVEV (reference sequence). The CDR3 is 15 amino acids. The rearrangement joins TRBV27 to TRBJ1-2, with D possibly being TRBD1 (5 bases). This TCR was recovered from a male patient between 5 and 17 years old who had a stem cell transplant for acute myeloid leukemia, so the T cells may come from the graft donor. Sequences were derived from PBMCs, mostly from graft donor cells, sampled 360 days after TCRalphabeta/CD19-depleted stem cell transplant. The CDR3 nucleotides read TGTGCCAGCAGTTTCGGTCACCTTTCAGGGAATGGCTACACCTTC. It yields the protein CASSFGHLSGNGYTF.